Listed below are T cell receptor beta chains from one sample, sequenced in a study of T-cell memory formation after mild COVID-19. TCRdb processed the 5' RACE reads anew with MiXCR; each CDR3 protein has one entry. This sample has 200,000 to 250,000 distinct CDR3 sequences, with 10% to 13% found just once. Material for sequencing was PBMCs or a T cell subset sorted from them (not recorded which). The receptor set was obtained from a man between 18 and 35 years old who had mild COVID-19 (a few samples of this study predate the infection). Cell type and time point are not known. Both conserved end residues are part of each CDR3. A D gene is named only where the DNA matches it firmly. Size is stated for part of the rows, as once, few or many counts, or as a class when the clone is expanded.

D: .
size: .
V: TRBV6-5
J: TRBJ1-6
CDR3: CASSYSGVGVNYNSPLHF
DNA: TGTGCCAGCAGTTACTCAGGGGTAGGGGTGAACTATAATTCACCCCTCCACTTT

D: .
size: many
V: TRBV4-2
J: TRBJ1-5
CDR3: CASSQVQDQPQHF
DNA: TGTGCCAGCAGCCAAGTCCAGGATCAGCCCCAGCATTTT

D: .
size: .
V: TRBV5-1
J: TRBJ2-1
CDR3: CASSLEGPQFF
DNA: TGCGCCAGCAGCTTGGAAGGACCCCAGTTCTTC

D: TRBD1
size: many
V: TRBV5-1
J: TRBJ2-1
CDR3: CASSLMFRGRRQFF
DNA: TGCGCCAGCAGCTTGATGTTTAGGGGGCGTCGGCAGTTCTTC

D: .
size: few
V: TRBV7-9
J: TRBJ1-3
CDR3: CASSLDDRLGNTIYF
DNA: TGTGCCAGCAGCTTAGACGACAGACTTGGAAACACCATATATTTT

D: TRBD2
size: .
V: TRBV29-1
J: TRBJ2-1
CDR3: CSVDLAGAIINEQFF
DNA: TGCAGCGTTGATTTAGCGGGGGCGATAATCAATGAGCAGTTCTTC

D: .
size: few
V: TRBV11-2
J: TRBJ2-7
CDR3: CASSRPAAAYEQYF
DNA: TGTGCCAGCAGTCGCCCAGCGGCGGCTTACGAGCAGTACTTC

D: .
size: few
V: TRBV5-1
J: TRBJ2-4
CDR3: CASSLEGVRKYF
DNA: TGCGCCAGCAGCTTGGAGGGGGTGCGGAAGTACTTC

D: .
size: .
V: TRBV3-1
J: TRBJ1-1
CDR3: CASSQRTQNTEAFF
DNA: TGTGCCAGCAGCCAAAGGACACAGAACACTGAAGCTTTCTTT

D: .
size: .
V: TRBV5-1
J: TRBJ2-1
CDR3: CASSTGHGRGNEQFF
DNA: TGCGCCAGCAGCACAGGACACGGCAGAGGCAATGAGCAGTTCTTC

D: TRBD2
size: many
V: TRBV7-2
J: TRBJ2-1
CDR3: CASSASGGFYNEQFF
DNA: TGTGCCAGCAGCGCCAGCGGGGGTTTCTACAATGAGCAGTTCTTC

D: .
size: few
V: TRBV5-1
J: TRBJ2-1
CDR3: CASSLRSGYGEQFF
DNA: TGCGCCAGCAGCTTGAGGTCAGGGTACGGTGAGCAGTTCTTC

D: .
size: .
V: TRBV7-9
J: TRBJ2-3
CDR3: CASSQSGTDTQYF
DNA: TGTGCCAGCAGCCAGTCGGGCACAGATACGCAGTATTTT

D: .
size: few
V: TRBV3-1
J: TRBJ1-2
CDR3: CASSQGRGASYTF
DNA: TGTGCCAGCAGCCAAGGAAGGGGGGCTAGCTACACCTTC

D: .
size: few
V: TRBV20-1
J: TRBJ2-6
CDR3: CSARPGGAGANVLTF
DNA: TGCAGTGCTAGACCCGGCGGGGCTGGGGCCAACGTCCTGACTTTC

D: TRBD1
size: few
V: TRBV4-1
J: TRBJ2-1
CDR3: CASRFQTGGYNEQFF
DNA: TGCGCCAGCAGATTCCAGACAGGGGGCTACAATGAGCAGTTCTTC

D: .
size: .
V: TRBV7-9
J: TRBJ1-6
CDR3: CASSWQGPANSPLHF
DNA: TGTGCCAGCAGCTGGCAGGGGCCGGCTAATTCACCCCTCCACTTT

D: .
size: many
V: TRBV7-9
J: TRBJ2-3
CDR3: CASSLGRTDTDTQYF
DNA: TGTGCCAGCAGCTTAGGGAGGACAGACACAGATACGCAGTATTTT

D: .
size: .
V: TRBV7-2
J: TRBJ1-3
CDR3: CASTVVAGSSGNTIYF
DNA: TGTGCCAGCACCGTCGTGGCGGGCAGCTCTGGAAACACCATATATTTT

D: .
size: .
V: TRBV7-2
J: TRBJ1-2
CDR3: CASSLGEGSKGYTF
DNA: TGTGCCAGCAGCTTAGGAGAGGGATCCAAGGGCTACACCTTC

D: TRBD2
size: few
V: TRBV2
J: TRBJ2-3
CDR3: CASSLIGLAGGTKTQYF
DNA: TGTGCCAGCAGTCTGATCGGACTAGCGGGGGGGACGAAAACGCAGTATTTT

D: .
size: few
V: TRBV12-3/TRBV12-4
J: TRBJ2-5
CDR3: CASSLTETEETQYF
DNA: TGTGCCAGCAGCTTAACAGAGACTGAAGAGACCCAGTACTTC

D: TRBD2
size: .
V: TRBV30
J: TRBJ2-1
CDR3: CAWSVGLAGNNEQFF
DNA: TGTGCCTGGAGTGTAGGCCTAGCGGGGAACAATGAGCAGTTCTTC

D: TRBD1
size: .
V: TRBV18
J: TRBJ1-4
CDR3: CASSPDRGSREKLFF
DNA: TGTGCCAGCTCACCGGACAGGGGGTCGAGGGAAAAACTGTTTTTT

D: TRBD1
size: .
V: TRBV10-1
J: TRBJ2-7
CDR3: CASSPGQGKPHTYEQYF
DNA: TGCGCCAGCAGCCCCGGACAGGGGAAACCCCATACCTACGAGCAGTACTTC

D: TRBD1
size: few
V: TRBV5-5
J: TRBJ1-2
CDR3: CASSPRRTGGFGGYTF
DNA: TGTGCCAGCAGCCCTCGAAGAACAGGGGGCTTTGGAGGCTACACCTTC

D: .
size: .
V: TRBV6-4
J: TRBJ1-3
CDR3: CASSDGGLAGNTIYF
DNA: TGTGCCAGCAGTGACGGGGGTCTGGCTGGAAACACCATATATTTT

D: TRBD1
size: .
V: TRBV23-1
J: TRBJ2-1
CDR3: CAGQDGDEQFF
DNA: TGCGCCGGACAGGACGGGGATGAGCAGTTCTTC

D: .
size: many
V: TRBV5-1
J: TRBJ2-3
CDR3: CASSWSTDTQYF
DNA: TGCGCCAGCAGCTGGAGCACAGATACGCAGTATTTT

D: TRBD2
size: .
V: TRBV7-6
J: TRBJ2-6
CDR3: CASSSGLAGGWSGANVLTF
DNA: TGTGCCAGCAGCTCGGGACTAGCGGGGGGGTGGTCTGGGGCCAACGTCCTGACTTTC

D: TRBD2
size: .
V: TRBV5-1
J: TRBJ2-3
CDR3: CASSLGAGGLTDTQYF
DNA: TGCGCCAGCAGCTTGGGAGCGGGGGGGCTCACAGATACGCAGTATTTT

D: .
size: medium-sized
V: TRBV5-1
J: TRBJ2-3
CDR3: CASSLMGGRGDTQYF
DNA: TGCGCCAGCAGCTTGATGGGGGGCCGGGGAGATACGCAGTATTTT